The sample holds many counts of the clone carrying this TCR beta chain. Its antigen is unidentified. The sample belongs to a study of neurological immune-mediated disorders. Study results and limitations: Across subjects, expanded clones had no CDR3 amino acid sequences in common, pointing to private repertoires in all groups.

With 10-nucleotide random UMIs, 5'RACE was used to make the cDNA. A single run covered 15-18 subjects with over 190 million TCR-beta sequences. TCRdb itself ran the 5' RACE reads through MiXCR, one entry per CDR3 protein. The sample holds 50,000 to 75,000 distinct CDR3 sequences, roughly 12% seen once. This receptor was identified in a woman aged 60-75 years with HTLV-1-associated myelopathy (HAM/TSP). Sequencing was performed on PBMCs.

The DNA of the CDR3 is TGTGCCAGCAGTTTAGGTTGGGTAGCGGAAAAACTGTTTTTT. It encodes CASSLGWVAEKLFF. V is TRBV12-3 or TRBV12-4 and J is TRBJ1-4; D gene ambiguous. The CDR3 spans 14 residues. Deletions cut 1 base from V and 8 bases from J, with 11 bases between.